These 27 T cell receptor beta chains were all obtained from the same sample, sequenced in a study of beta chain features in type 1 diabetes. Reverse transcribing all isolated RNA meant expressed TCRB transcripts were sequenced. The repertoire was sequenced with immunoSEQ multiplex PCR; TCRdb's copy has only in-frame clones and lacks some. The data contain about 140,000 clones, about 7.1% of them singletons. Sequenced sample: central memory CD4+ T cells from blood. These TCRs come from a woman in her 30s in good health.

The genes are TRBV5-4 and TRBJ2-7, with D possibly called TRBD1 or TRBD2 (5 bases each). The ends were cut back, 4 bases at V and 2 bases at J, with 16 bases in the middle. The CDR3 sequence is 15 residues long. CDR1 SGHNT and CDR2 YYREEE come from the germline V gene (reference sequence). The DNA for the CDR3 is TGTGCCAGCAGCGTGGGGAGTTGGGGCCCCTACGAGCAGTACTTC. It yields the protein CASSVGSWGPYEQYF.

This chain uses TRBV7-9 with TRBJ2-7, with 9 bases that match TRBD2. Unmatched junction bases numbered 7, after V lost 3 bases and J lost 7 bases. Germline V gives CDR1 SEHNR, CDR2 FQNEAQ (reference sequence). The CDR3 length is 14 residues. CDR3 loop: CASSFGPAGGEQYF. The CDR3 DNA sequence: TGTGCCAGCAGCTTTGGTCCAGCGGGAGGTGAGCAGTACTTC.

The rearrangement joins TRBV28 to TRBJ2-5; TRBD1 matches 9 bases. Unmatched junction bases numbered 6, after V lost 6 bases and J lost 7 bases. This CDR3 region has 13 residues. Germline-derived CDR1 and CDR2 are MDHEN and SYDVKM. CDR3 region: CASSPGQGGTQYF. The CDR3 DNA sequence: TGTGCCAGCAGCCCGGGACAGGGAGGGACCCAGTACTTC.

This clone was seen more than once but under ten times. CDR3 DNA sequence: TGCAGCGTTTCGCCTAGCGGTCTTGGGGAGCTGTTTTTT. As protein: CSVSPSGLGELFF. The rearrangement joins TRBV29-1 to TRBJ2-2, with 7 nucleotides matching TRBD2. V was pared by 5 bases and J by 8 bases, with 8 bases of the junction left unmatched. Germline assignment: CDR1 SQVTM and CDR2 ANQGSEA. The CDR3 is 13 amino acids.

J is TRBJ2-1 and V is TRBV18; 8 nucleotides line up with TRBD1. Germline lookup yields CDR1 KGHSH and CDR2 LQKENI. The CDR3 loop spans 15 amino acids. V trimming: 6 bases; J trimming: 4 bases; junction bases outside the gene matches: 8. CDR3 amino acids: CASSPRDRRYNEQFF. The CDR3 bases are TGTGCCAGCTCGCCCCGGGACAGGAGATACAATGAGCAGTTCTTC.

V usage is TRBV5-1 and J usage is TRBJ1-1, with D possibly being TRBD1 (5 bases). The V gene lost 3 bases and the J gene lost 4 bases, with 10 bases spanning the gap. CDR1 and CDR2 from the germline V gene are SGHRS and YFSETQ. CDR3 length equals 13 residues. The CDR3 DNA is TGCGCCAGCAGCTCGACAGAGGCCACTGAAGCTTTCTTT. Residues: CASSSTEATEAFF.

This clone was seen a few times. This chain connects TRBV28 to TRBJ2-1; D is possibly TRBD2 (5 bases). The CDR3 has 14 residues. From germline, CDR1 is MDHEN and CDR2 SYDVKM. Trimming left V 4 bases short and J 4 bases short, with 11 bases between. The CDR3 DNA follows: TGTGCCAGCAGTTCCCCCGGGGATTACAATGAGCAGTTCTTC. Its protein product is CASSSPGDYNEQFF.

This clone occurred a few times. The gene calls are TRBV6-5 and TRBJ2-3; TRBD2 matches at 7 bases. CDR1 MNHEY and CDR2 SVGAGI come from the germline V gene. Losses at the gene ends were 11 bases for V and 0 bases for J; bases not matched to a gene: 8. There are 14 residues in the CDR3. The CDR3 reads CASRTRPSTDTQYF. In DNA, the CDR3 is TGTGCCTCCCGGACTAGACCTAGCACAGATACGCAGTATTTT.

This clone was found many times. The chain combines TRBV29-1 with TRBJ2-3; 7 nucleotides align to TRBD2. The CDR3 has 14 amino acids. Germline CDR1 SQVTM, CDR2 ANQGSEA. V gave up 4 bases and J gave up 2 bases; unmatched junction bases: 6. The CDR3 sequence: CSVVRGLNTDTQYF. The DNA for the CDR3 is TGCAGCGTTGTGCGGGGACTAAACACAGATACGCAGTATTTT.

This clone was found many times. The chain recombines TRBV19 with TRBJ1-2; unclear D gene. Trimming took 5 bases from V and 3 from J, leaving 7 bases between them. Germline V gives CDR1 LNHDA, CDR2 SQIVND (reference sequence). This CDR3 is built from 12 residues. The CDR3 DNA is TGTGCCAGTAGTTTCCGGGACTATGGCTACACCTTC. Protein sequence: CASSFRDYGYTF.

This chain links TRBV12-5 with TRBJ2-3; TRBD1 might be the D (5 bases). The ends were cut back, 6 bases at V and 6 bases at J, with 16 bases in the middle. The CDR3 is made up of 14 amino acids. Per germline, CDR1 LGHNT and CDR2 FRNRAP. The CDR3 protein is CASGTDSPLDTQYF. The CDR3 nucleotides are TGTGCTAGTGGGACAGACAGTCCCCTCGATACGCAGTATTTT.

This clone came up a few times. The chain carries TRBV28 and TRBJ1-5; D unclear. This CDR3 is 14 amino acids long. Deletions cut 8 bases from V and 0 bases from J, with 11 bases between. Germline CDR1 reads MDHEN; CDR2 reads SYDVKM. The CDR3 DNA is TGTGCCAGCTGGGCAGCCAATAGCAATCAGCCCCAGCATTTT. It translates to CASWAANSNQPQHF. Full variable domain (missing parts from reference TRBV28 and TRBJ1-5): DVKVTQSSRYLVKRTGEKVFLECVQDMDHENMFWYRQDPGLGLRLIYFSYDVKMKEKGDIPEGYSVSREKKERFSLILESASTNQTSMYLCASWAANSNQPQHFGDGTRLSIL.

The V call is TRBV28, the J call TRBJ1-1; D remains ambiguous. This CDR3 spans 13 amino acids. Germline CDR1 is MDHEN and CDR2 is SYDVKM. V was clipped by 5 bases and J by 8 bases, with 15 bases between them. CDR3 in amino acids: CASSVLAGGEAFF. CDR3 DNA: TGTGCCAGCAGTGTACTCGCGGGCGGGGAAGCTTTCTTT. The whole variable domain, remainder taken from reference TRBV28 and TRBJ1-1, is DVKVTQSSRYLVKRTGEKVFLECVQDMDHENMFWYRQDPGLGLRLIYFSYDVKMKEKGDIPEGYSVSREKKERFSLILESASTNQTSMYLCASSVLAGGEAFFGQGTRLTVV.

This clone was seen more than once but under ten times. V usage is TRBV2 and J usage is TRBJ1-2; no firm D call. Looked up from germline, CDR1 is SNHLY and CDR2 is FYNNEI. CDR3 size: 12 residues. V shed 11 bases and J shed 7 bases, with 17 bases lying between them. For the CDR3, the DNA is TGTGCCGGTAGGAGGGCGGTCTCTGGCTACACCTTC. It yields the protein CAGRRAVSGYTF. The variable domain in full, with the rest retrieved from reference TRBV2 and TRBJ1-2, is EPEVTQTPSHQVTQMGQEVILRCVPISNHLYFYWYRQILGQKVEFLVSFYNNEISEKSEIFDDQFSVERPDGSNFTLKIRSTKLEDSAMYFCAGRRAVSGYTFGSGTRLTVV.

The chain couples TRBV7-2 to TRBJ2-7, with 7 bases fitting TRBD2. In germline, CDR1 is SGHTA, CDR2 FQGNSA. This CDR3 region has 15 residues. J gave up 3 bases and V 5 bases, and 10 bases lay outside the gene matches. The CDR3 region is CASSPDWERGYEQYF. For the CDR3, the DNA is TGTGCCAGCAGCCCGGATTGGGAGCGGGGCTACGAGCAGTACTTC.

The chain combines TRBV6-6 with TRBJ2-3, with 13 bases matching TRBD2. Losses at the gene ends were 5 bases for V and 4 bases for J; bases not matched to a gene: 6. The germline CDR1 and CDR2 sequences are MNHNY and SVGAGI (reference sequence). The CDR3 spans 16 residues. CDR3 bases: TGTGCCAGCAGTAATACACTAGCGGGAGGGGCAGATACGCAGTATTTT. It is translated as CASSNTLAGGADTQYF.

The CDR3 reads CASILSGGSYNEQFF. Here the CDR3 DNA reads TGTGCCAGCATTCTTTCGGGAGGGTCCTACAATGAGCAGTTCTTC. The chain recombines TRBV7-9 with TRBJ2-1; 8 nucleotides match TRBD2. The germline V gene has CDR1 SEHNR and CDR2 FQNEAQ (reference sequence). The CDR3 totals 15 residues. V trimming: 7 bases; J trimming: 1 base; junction bases outside the gene matches: 6.

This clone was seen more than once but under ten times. CDR3 loop: CASSLLDFTDTQYF. DNA for the CDR3: TGTGCCAGCAGCTTACTGGACTTCACAGATACGCAGTATTTT. The chain joins TRBV7-9 to TRBJ2-3; perhaps TRBD2 as D (5 bases). Germline CDR1 and CDR2: SEHNR and FQNEAQ (reference sequence). The CDR3 extends over 14 amino acids. Trimming cost V 2 bases and J 2 bases, with 8 bases left between them.

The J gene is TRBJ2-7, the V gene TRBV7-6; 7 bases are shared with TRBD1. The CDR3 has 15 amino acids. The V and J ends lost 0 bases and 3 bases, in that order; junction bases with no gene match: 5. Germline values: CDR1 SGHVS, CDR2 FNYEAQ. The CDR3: CASSLAGQLDYEQYF. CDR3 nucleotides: TGTGCCAGCAGCTTAGCGGGACAGTTAGACTACGAGCAGTACTTC.

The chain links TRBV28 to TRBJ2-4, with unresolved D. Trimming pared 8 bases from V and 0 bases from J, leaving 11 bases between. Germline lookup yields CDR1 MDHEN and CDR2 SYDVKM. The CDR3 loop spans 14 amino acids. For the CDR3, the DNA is TGTGCCAGCGACTCCCCCCTAGCCAAAAACATTCAGTACTTC. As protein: CASDSPLAKNIQYF.

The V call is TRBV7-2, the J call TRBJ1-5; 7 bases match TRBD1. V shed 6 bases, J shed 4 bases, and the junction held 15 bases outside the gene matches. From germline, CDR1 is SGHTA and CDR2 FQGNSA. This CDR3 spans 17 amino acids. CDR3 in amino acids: CASSSTLGFRGNQPQHF. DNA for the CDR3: TGTGCCAGCAGTTCGACGCTAGGGTTCAGGGGGAATCAGCCCCAGCATTTT.

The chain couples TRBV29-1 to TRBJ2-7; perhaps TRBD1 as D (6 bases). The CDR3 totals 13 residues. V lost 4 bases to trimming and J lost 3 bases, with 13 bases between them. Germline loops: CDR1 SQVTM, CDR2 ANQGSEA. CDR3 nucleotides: TGCAGCGTTGGGCGGACAGCGAACTACGAGCAGTACTTC. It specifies CSVGRTANYEQYF.

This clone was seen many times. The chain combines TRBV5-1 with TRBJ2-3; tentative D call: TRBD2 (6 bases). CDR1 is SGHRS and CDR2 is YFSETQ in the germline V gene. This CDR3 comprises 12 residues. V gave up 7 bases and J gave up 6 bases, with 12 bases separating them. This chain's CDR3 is CASRTGADTQYF. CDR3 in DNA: TGCGCCAGCCGTACGGGAGCGGATACGCAGTATTTT.

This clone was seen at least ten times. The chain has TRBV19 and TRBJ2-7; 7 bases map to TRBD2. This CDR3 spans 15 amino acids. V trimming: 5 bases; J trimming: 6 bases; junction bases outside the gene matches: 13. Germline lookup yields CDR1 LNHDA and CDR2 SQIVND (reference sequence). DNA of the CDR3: TGTGCCAGTAGTCCCCGGAGGGAGCGGGAAACCGAGCAGTACTTC. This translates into CASSPRRERETEQYF.

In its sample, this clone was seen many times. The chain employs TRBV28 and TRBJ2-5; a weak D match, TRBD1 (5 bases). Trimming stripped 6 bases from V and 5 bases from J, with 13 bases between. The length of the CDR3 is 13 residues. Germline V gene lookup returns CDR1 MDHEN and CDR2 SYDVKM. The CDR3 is CASRFRDGETQYF. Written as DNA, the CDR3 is TGTGCCAGCAGGTTCAGGGATGGGGAGACCCAGTACTTC.

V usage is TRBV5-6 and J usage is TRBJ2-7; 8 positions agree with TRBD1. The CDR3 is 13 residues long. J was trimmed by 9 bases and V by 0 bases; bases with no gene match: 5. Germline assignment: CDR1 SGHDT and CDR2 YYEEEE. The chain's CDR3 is CASSLDQGAAQYF. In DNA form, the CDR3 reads TGTGCCAGCAGCTTGGATCAGGGGGCGGCGCAGTACTTC.

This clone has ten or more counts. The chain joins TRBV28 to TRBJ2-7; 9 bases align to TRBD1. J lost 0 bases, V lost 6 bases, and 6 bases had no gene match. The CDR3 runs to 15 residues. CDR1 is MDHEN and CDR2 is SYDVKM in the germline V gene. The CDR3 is CASRFRDRVSYEQYF. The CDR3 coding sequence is TGTGCCAGCAGATTCCGGGACAGGGTCTCCTACGAGCAGTACTTC.